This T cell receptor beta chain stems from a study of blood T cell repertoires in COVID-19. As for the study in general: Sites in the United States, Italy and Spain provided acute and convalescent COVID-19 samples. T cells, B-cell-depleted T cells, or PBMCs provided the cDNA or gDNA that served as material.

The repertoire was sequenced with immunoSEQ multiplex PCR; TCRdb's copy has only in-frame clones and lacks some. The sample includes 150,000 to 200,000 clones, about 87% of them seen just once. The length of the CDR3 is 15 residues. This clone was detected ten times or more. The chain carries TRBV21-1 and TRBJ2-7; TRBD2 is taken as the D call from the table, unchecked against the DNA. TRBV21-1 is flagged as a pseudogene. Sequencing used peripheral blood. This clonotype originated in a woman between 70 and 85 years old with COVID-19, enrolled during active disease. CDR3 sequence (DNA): TGTGCCAGCAGTTCCCATTTGACTAGCGCTTACGAGCAGTACTTC. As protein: CASSSHLTSAYEQYF.